This TCR beta chain was recorded in a study of identical twins. Whole-study results and caveats: Findings came from cross-sectional statistics, without long-term follow-up of donors.

Germline assignment: CDR1 SGHDN and CDR2 FVKESK. This CDR3 comprises 12 residues. V dropped 5 bases and J dropped 5 bases, with 9 bases sitting between them. Template switching added a universal primer site; cDNA carried unique molecular identifiers. TCRdb analysed the 5' RACE reads with MiXCR anew, one entry per CDR3 protein. The table shows 700,000 or so distinct CDR3 sequences, with 8% to 9% occurring only once. Turning to this clonotype: Its antigen is undetermined.

These same records also appear under a second study, on yellow fever vaccine responses in identical twins.

The chain links TRBV14 to TRBJ1-2; D remains unclear. Material for sequencing was PBMCs. The sequence was obtained from a woman in her late teens or twenties in good health. CDR3 in amino acids: CASSSAKYGYTF. The CDR3 DNA is TGTGCCAGCAGCTCCGCCAAATATGGCTACACCTTC.